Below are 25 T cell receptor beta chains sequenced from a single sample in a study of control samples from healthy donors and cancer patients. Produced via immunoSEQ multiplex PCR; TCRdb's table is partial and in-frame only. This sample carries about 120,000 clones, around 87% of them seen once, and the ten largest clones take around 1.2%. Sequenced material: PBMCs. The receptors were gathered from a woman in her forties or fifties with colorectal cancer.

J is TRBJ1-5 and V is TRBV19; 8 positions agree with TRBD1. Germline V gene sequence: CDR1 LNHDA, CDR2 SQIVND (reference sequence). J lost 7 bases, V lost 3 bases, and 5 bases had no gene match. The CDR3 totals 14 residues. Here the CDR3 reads CASSISGTGQPQHF. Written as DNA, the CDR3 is TGTGCCAGTAGTATTTCAGGGACAGGCCAGCCCCAGCATTTT.

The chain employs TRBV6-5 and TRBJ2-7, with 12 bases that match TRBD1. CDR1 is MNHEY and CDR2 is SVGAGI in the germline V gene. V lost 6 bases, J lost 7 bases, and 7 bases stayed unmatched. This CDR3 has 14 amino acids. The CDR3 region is CASSGGQGAWEQYF. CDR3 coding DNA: TGTGCCAGCAGCGGGGGACAGGGGGCGTGGGAGCAGTACTTC.

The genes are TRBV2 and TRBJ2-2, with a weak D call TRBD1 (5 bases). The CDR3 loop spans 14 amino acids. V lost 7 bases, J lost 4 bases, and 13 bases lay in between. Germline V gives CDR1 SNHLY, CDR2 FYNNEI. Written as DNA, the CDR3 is TGTGCCAGCAAACCCAACAGGAGCACCGGGGAGCTGTTTTTT. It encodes CASKPNRSTGELFF. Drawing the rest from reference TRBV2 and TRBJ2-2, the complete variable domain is EPEVTQTPSHQVTQMGQEVILRCVPISNHLYFYWYRQILGQKVEFLVSFYNNEISEKSEIFDDQFSVERPDGSNFTLKIRSTKLEDSAMYFCASKPNRSTGELFFGEGSRLTVL.

DNA for the CDR3: TGTGCCAGCAGCCTAAGGGCTAGCGGGGGGAGTCAGTTCTTC. Its protein is CASSLRASGGSQFF. The chain carries TRBV3-1 (or the pseudogene TRBV3-2) and TRBJ2-1, with 11 positions matching TRBD2. The CDR3 length is 14 residues. CDR1 is LGHDT, CDR2 YNNKEL, per germline (reference sequence). V was clipped by 4 bases and J by 13 bases; unmatched bases: 9.

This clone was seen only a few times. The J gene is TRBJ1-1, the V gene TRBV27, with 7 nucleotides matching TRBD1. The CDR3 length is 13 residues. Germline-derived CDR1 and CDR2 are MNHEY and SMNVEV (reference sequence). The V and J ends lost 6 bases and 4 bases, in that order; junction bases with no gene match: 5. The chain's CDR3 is CASSSQGFTEAFF. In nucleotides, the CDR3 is TGTGCCAGCAGCTCACAGGGGTTCACTGAAGCTTTCTTT.

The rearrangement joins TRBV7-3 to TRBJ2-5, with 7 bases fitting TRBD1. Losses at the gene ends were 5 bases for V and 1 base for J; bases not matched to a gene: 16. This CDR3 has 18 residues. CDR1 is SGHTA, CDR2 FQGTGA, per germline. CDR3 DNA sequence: TGTGCCAGCAGCCACGCGGGTGACAGGGATGAGCGCCAAGAGACCCAGTACTTC. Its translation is CASSHAGDRDERQETQYF.

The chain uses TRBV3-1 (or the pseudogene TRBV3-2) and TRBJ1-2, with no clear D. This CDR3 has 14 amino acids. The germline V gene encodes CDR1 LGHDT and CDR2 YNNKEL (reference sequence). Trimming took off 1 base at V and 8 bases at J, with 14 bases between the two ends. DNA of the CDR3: TGTGCCAGCAGCCAAGGGCGGTTAATAGGCGGCTACACCTTC. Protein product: CASSQGRLIGGYTF.

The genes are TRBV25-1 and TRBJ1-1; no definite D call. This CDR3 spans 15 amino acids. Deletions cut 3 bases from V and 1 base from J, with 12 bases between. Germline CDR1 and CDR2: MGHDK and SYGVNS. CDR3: CASSDSGMTNTEAFF. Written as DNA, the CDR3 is TGTGCCAGCAGTGATAGCGGGATGACGAACACTGAAGCTTTCTTT.

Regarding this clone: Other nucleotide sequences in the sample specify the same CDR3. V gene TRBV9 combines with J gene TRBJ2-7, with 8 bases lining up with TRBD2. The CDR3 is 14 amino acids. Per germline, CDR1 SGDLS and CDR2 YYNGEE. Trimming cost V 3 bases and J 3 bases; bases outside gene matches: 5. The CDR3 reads CASSASGTSYEQYF. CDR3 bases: TGTGCCAGCAGCGCCTCCGGGACTAGCTACGAGCAGTACTTC.

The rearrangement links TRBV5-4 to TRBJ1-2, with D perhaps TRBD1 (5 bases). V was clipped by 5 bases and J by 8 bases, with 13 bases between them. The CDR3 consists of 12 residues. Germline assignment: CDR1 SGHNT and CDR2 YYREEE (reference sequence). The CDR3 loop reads CASSSQEPGYTF. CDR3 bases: TGTGCCAGCAGTTCACAGGAGCCAGGCTACACCTTC.

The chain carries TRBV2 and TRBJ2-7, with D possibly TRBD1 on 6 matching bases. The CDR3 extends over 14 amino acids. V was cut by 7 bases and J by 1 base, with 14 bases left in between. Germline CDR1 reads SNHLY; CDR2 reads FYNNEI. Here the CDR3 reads CASNTGTTSYEQYF. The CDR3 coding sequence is TGTGCCAGCAATACCGGGACAACTTCCTACGAGCAGTACTTC.

The CDR3 nucleotides are TGTGCCAGCAGCCCCAATTTGATAGGTAATGAAAAACTGTTTTTT. This encodes CASSPNLIGNEKLFF. The J gene is TRBJ1-4, the V gene TRBV4-2; D is uncertain. V lost 4 bases and J 4 bases, leaving 13 bases between the germline ends. The CDR3 contains 15 residues. CDR1 is LGHNA, CDR2 YNFKEQ, per germline.

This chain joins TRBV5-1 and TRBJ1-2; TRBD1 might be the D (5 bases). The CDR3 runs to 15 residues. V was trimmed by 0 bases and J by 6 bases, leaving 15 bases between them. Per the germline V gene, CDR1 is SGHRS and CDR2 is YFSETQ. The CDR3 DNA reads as TGCGCCAGCAGCTTGGCCAGCGGGGCCCTCGATGGCTACACCTTC. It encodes CASSLASGALDGYTF.

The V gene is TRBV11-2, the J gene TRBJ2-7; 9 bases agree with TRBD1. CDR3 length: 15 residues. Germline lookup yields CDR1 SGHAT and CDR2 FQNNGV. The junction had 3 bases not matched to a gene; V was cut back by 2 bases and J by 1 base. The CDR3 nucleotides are TGTGCCAGCAGCTTAACCGGGACAGGGTCCTACGAGCAGTACTTC. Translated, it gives CASSLTGTGSYEQYF.

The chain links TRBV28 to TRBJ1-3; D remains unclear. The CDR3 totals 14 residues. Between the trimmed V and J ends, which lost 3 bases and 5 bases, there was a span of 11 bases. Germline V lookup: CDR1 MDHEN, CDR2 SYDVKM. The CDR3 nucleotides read TGTGCCAGCAGTTTCCCCACTGGGAGAAACACCATATATTTT. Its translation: CASSFPTGRNTIYF.

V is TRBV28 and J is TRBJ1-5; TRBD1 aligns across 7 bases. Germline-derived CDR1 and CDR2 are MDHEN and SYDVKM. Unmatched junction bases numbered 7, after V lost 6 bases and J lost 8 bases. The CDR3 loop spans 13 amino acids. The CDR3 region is CASRGTAEEPQHF. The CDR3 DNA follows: TGTGCCAGCAGGGGGACAGCCGAGGAGCCCCAGCATTTT.

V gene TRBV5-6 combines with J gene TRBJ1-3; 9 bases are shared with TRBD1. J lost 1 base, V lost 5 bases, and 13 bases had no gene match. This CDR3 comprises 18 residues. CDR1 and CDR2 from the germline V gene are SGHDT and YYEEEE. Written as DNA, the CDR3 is TGTGCCAGCAGTTACACAGGGGGCTATATCTTTTCTGGAAACACCATATATTTT. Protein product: CASSYTGGYIFSGNTIYF.

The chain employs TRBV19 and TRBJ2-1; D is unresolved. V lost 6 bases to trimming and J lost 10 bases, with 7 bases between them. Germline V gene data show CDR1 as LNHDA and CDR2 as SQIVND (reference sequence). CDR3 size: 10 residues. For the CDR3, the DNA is TGTGCCAGTAGCCAGCACGAGCAGTTCTTC. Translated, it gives CASSQHEQFF.

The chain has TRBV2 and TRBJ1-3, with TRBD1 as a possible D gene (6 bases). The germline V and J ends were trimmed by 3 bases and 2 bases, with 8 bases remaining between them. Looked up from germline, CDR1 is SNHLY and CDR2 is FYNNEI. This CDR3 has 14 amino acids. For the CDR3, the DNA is TGTGCCAGCAGTGAGGGACAACCTGGAAACACCATATATTTT. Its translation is CASSEGQPGNTIYF.

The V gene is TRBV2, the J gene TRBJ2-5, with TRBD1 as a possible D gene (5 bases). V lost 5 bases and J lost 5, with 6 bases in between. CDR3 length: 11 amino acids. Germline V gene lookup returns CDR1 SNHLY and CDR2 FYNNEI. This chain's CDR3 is CASSPGETQYF. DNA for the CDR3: TGTGCCAGCAGTCCAGGGGAGACCCAGTACTTC.

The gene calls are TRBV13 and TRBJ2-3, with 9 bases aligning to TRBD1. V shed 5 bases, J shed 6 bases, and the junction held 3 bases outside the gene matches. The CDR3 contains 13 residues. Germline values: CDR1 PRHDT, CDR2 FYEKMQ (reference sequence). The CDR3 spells CASSLQGADTQYF. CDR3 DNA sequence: TGTGCCAGCAGCCTACAGGGGGCCGATACGCAGTATTTT.

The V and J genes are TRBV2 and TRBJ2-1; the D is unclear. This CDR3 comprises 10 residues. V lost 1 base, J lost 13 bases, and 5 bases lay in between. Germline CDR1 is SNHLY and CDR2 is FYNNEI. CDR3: CASSEERQFF. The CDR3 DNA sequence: TGTGCCAGCAGTGAAGAGAGACAGTTCTTC.

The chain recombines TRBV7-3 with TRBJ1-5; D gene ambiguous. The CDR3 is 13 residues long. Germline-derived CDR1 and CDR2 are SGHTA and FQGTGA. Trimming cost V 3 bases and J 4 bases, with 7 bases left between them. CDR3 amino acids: CASSFSRNQPQHF. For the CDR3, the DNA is TGTGCCAGCAGCTTCTCACGTAATCAGCCCCAGCATTTT.

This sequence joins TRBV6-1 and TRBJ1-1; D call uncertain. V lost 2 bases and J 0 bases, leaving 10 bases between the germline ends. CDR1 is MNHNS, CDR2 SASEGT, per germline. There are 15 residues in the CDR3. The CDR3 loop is CASSEFANLNTEAFF. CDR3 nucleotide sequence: TGTGCCAGCAGTGAATTTGCTAATTTGAACACTGAAGCTTTCTTT.

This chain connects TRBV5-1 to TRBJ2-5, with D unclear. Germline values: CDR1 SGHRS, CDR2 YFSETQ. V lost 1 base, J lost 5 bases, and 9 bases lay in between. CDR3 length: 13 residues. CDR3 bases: TGCGCCAGCAGCTTGTCTGGCGCGGAGACCCAGTACTTC. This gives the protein CASSLSGAETQYF.